This T cell receptor beta chain derives from a study of response to subunit inactivated influenza vaccine. One entry per CDR3 protein results from TCRdb running MiXCR on the RT-PCR reads. The table has about 570,000 distinct CDR3 sequences, approximately 11% seen once. Trimming took off 8 bases at V and 0 bases at J, with 10 bases between the two ends. The germline V gene encodes CDR1 ENHRY and CDR2 SYGVKD. This CDR3 contains 13 residues. A few counts support this clonotype. This same sample was also part of a study on T cells expressing NK-cell markers. That source notes: 5'RACE template switching built TCR beta cDNA with unique molecular identifiers.

This rearrangement joins TRBV10-3 to TRBJ1-1; the D gene is possibly TRBD1 (6 bases). This specimen was PBMCs from blood, taken on the day of vaccination. The receptor was derived from a man aged 50 to 59 who received an inactivated influenza vaccine. The CDR3 DNA reads as TGTGCCATCGGGGGGGCGCTGAACACTGAAGCTTTCTTT. Translating it yields CAIGGALNTEAFF.